This passage covers 16 T cell receptor beta chains from one sample sequenced in a study of shared clonotypes between healthy human individuals. Naive-designated CD8 cells lacked CD45RO, were positively enriched for CCR7, and omitted terminally differentiated effector memory CD45RA+ cells. The assay was immunoSEQ multiplex PCR, and TCRdb's table has in-frame clones only and misses some. This table has millions of clones, 85% to 95% appearing once. The sequencing input was naive CD8+ T cells from PBMCs. Every receptor here comes from a man in his late teens or twenties in good health. Some clones in this sample may be carry-over from other donors' samples.

The chain carries TRBV11-2 and TRBJ2-4, with D uncertain. V lost 5 bases and J lost 0, with 11 bases in between. This CDR3 is built from 15 residues. Germline V gene data show CDR1 as SGHAT and CDR2 as FQNNGV. In DNA form, the CDR3 reads TGTGCCAGCAGCGGGGTATACCTAGCCAAAAACATTCAGTACTTC. Translation: CASSGVYLAKNIQYF. The whole variable domain, filled in from reference TRBV11-2 and TRBJ2-4, reads EAGVAQSPRYKIIEKRQSVAFWCNPISGHATLYWYQQILGQGPKLLIQFQNNGVVDDSQLPKDRFSAERLKGVDSTLKIQPAKLEDSAVYLCASSGVYLAKNIQYFGAGTRLSVL.

The chain couples TRBV28 to TRBJ2-7; 8 nucleotides agree with TRBD2. Germline CDR1 and CDR2: MDHEN and SYDVKM. The CDR3 contains 18 residues. The V segment lost 2 bases and the J segment 5 bases; nucleotides outside the gene matches: 17. CDR3: CASSLPRHVREGRNEQYF. In nucleotides, the CDR3 is TGTGCCAGCAGTTTACCCCGTCACGTCCGGGAGGGCCGGAACGAGCAGTACTTC.

The chain is built from TRBV5-4 and TRBJ2-3, with 12 bases identical to TRBD2. Trimming at V came to 4 bases and at J to 4 bases, leaving 7 bases not matched to a gene. The CDR3 consists of 16 residues. The germline V gene encodes CDR1 SGHNT and CDR2 YYREEE (reference sequence). CDR3 sequence: CASSTGLAGNADTQYF. CDR3 DNA: TGTGCCAGCAGCACAGGACTAGCGGGAAACGCAGATACGCAGTATTTT.

The CDR3 here is CASSLTGDQNTEAFF. CDR3 bases: TGTGCCAGCAGTCTGACAGGGGATCAAAACACTGAAGCTTTCTTT. This chain uses TRBV28 with TRBJ1-1, with 8 bases lining up with TRBD1. The germline gives CDR1 MDHEN, CDR2 SYDVKM. The CDR3 consists of 15 residues. J lost 2 bases, V lost 5 bases, and 7 bases had no gene match.

CDR3 DNA: TGCGCCAGCAGCCAGGACAGGGCAGCTAATGAAAAACTGTTTTTT. This encodes CASSQDRAANEKLFF. The V and J genes are TRBV4-1 and TRBJ1-4, with 8 nucleotides matching TRBD1. CDR3 length equals 15 residues. V dropped 3 bases and J dropped 3; count of bases not matched to a gene: 3. CDR1 is MGHRA and CDR2 is YSYEKL in the germline V gene.

This clone was counted a single time. The chain employs TRBV6-1 and TRBJ2-7; 8 bases fit TRBD2. V gave up 0 bases and J gave up 4 bases; unmatched junction bases: 11. CDR1 is MNHNS, CDR2 SASEGT, per germline. This CDR3 is 17 amino acids long. The DNA for the CDR3 is TGTGCCAGCAGTGAAGCGCGTACCAGCGGGAGACCATACGAGCAGTACTTC. This encodes CASSEARTSGRPYEQYF.

The sample holds one count of this clone. This chain connects TRBV27 to TRBJ2-1, with a tentative D call TRBD2 (5 bases). Germline V gene sequence: CDR1 MNHEY, CDR2 SMNVEV (reference sequence). The V and J ends lost 5 bases and 0 bases respectively, with 8 bases between them. The CDR3 sequence is 14 residues long. CDR3 amino acids: CASSPGYSYNEQFF. The CDR3 DNA sequence: TGTGCCAGCAGTCCGGGATACTCCTACAATGAGCAGTTCTTC.

The chain links TRBV28 to TRBJ2-1; D is unresolved. CDR3 length equals 11 residues. V was cut by 5 bases and J by 10 bases, with 9 bases left in between. In germline, CDR1 is MDHEN, CDR2 SYDVKM. This CDR3 reads CASSISKEQFF. The CDR3 DNA reads TGTGCCAGCAGTATCTCTAAGGAGCAGTTCTTC. The full variable domain, in which reference TRBV28 and TRBJ2-1 provide the parts outside the CDR3, is DVKVTQSSRYLVKRTGEKVFLECVQDMDHENMFWYRQDPGLGLRLIYFSYDVKMKEKGDIPEGYSVSREKKERFSLILESASTNQTSMYLCASSISKEQFFGPGTRLTVL.

The genes are TRBV4-1 and TRBJ2-7; 7 bases map to TRBD1. This CDR3 region has 15 residues. Germline CDR1 is MGHRA and CDR2 is YSYEKL. V was clipped by 1 base and J by 0 bases; unmatched bases: 3. The CDR3 bases are TGCGCCAGCAGCCAAGGAGGGGACAGCTCCTACGAGCAGTACTTC. Translating it yields CASSQGGDSSYEQYF.

The chain joins TRBV13 to TRBJ2-1, with TRBD2 identical over 8 bases. Germline V gene lookup returns CDR1 PRHDT and CDR2 FYEKMQ (reference sequence). V shed 4 bases and J 0 bases; nucleotides not matched to a gene: 8. The CDR3 is 17 amino acids. This CDR3 is CASSSPAAGASYNEQFF. DNA of the CDR3: TGTGCCAGCAGCTCGCCAGCAGCGGGAGCCTCCTACAATGAGCAGTTCTTC.

The chain carries TRBV4-1 and TRBJ2-1; D is unresolved. The CDR3 has 14 amino acids. The V end lost 2 bases, the J end lost 9 bases, and 14 bases lay between the germline ends. Germline assignment: CDR1 MGHRA and CDR2 YSYEKL. The CDR3 bases are TGCGCCAGCAGCCAATTCCCCGATTGGGGTGAGCAGTTCTTC. It translates to CASSQFPDWGEQFF.

This clone appeared a single time. The CDR3 region has the DNA TGTGCCAGCAGCCATAGCGTAATAGGCATTCAGTACTTC. Translation gives CASSHSVIGIQYF. V usage is TRBV6-6 and J usage is TRBJ2-4; D perhaps matches TRBD2 (5 bases). V was cut by 6 bases and J by 9 bases, with 15 bases left in between. The CDR3 is made up of 13 amino acids. CDR1 and CDR2 from the germline V gene are MNHNY and SVGAGI (reference sequence).

The rearrangement joins TRBV10-3 to TRBJ2-7; 8 positions agree with TRBD2. The V gene's germline CDR1 is ENHRY and CDR2 SYGVKD. The V gene end was trimmed by 0 bases and the J gene end by 2 bases; junction bases not matched to a gene: 6. The CDR3 runs to 16 residues. The CDR3 loop is CAISESGTRTTYEQYF. The CDR3 DNA follows: TGTGCCATCAGTGAGTCCGGGACTAGGACTACCTACGAGCAGTACTTC.

The chain uses TRBV10-3 and TRBJ1-1; D gene unclear. The CDR3 runs 19 residues. With 0 bases removed from V and 1 base from J, the gap between germline ends came to 21 bases. Germline V CDR1 and CDR2: ENHRY, SYGVKD. CDR3 nucleotide sequence: TGTGCCATCAGTGAGTCAAGTGCATATGTCACGGAGGGGAACACTGAAGCTTTCTTT. Its protein product is CAISESSAYVTEGNTEAFF.

The CDR3 protein is CASSGTNYEQYF. The CDR3 nucleotides are TGTGCCAGCAGCGGGACTAACTACGAGCAGTACTTC. This sequence joins TRBV7-6 and TRBJ2-7, with 7 positions matching TRBD2. This CDR3 region has 12 residues. Germline V gene data show CDR1 as SGHVS and CDR2 as FNYEAQ. V was clipped by 5 bases and J by 3 bases; unmatched bases: 1.

V and J are TRBV7-7 and TRBJ2-1; tentatively, D is TRBD2 (5 bases). V lost 3 bases to trimming and J lost 6 bases, with 15 bases between them. The CDR3 runs to 15 residues. Germline CDR1 SSHAT, CDR2 FNYEAQ (reference sequence). The CDR3 is CASSLGPSWGNEQFF. Here the CDR3 DNA reads TGTGCCAGCAGCTTGGGCCCTAGCTGGGGCAATGAGCAGTTCTTC.